This T cell receptor beta chain is drawn from a study of cytotoxic CD8 clonotypes in ibrutinib-treated CLL. The wider study: Response specimens were obtained following a median treatment duration of roughly 12 months, with a range of 6 to 36.

The CDR3 has 14 amino acids. Trimming cost V 6 bases and J 4 bases; bases outside gene matches: 9. Per the germline V gene, CDR1 is MNHEY and CDR2 is SVGAGI. Whole-study results and caveats: Clonality correlated strongly with circulating CD8+ T cells and exceeded age-matched healthy donors at baseline.

This clone came up once. Its antigen is currently unknown. The protocol was immunoSEQ multiplex PCR, while the TCRdb copy is restricted to in-frame clones and leaves out a portion. The repertoire holds a few hundred thousand clones, with 80% as singletons. The specimen was PBMCs, collected before ibrutinib treatment. V is TRBV6-5 and J is TRBJ2-7; 7 nucleotides align to TRBD1. This TCR was recovered from a human donor with chronic lymphocytic leukemia. The DNA for the CDR3 is TGTGCCAGCAGGGGCGACAGGGTAGCGTACGAGCAGTACTTC. Translation: CASRGDRVAYEQYF.